Listed here are 10 T cell receptor beta chains from one sample, sequenced in a study of T cell responses to AZD1222 COVID-19 vaccine. Profiling relied on immunoSEQ multiplex PCR, and the TCRdb table lists in-frame clones only, not all of them. The profile shows more than 95,000 clones, almost 90% of them singletons. Sequences were derived from peripheral blood, sampled on day 0 of AZD1222 vaccination. The receptor source for this set is an adult in good health.

The chain joins TRBV6-5 to TRBJ1-1; D uncertain. Trimming took 8 bases from V and 4 from J, leaving 11 bases between them. CDR1 and CDR2 from the germline V gene are MNHEY and SVGAGI. The CDR3 is 12 amino acids. DNA for the CDR3: TGTGCCAGCGAGAAGTGGGGCACTGAAGCTTTCTTT. Its protein is CASEKWGTEAFF.

The chain has TRBV18 and TRBJ1-1; the D gene is possibly TRBD1 (5 bases). Germline V gives CDR1 KGHSH, CDR2 LQKENI. CDR3 length equals 12 residues. Deletions cut 3 bases from V and 8 bases from J, with 10 bases between. Written as DNA, the CDR3 is TGTGCCAGCTCACCCCGGGGGGGGGAAGCTTTCTTT. Translation gives CASSPRGGEAFF.

J is TRBJ2-5 and V is TRBV4-2; 7 bases match TRBD1. The J segment lost 0 bases and the V segment lost 4 bases, leaving 5 bases of the junction unmatched. The CDR3 loop spans 15 amino acids. Germline assignment: CDR1 LGHNA and CDR2 YNFKEQ. CDR3 sequence (DNA): TGTGCCAGCAGCCCTTGGACAGGCGACCAAGAGACCCAGTACTTC. Protein: CASSPWTGDQETQYF.

The chain uses TRBV7-3 and TRBJ2-3; 7 bases agree with TRBD2. Germline CDR1 and CDR2: SGHTA and FQGTGA. After removal of 3 bases from V and 5 bases from J, the junction contained 11 bases not matched to a gene. The CDR3 is made up of 16 amino acids. In nucleotides, the CDR3 is TGTGCCAGCAGCTTCCGTTTGGCGGGAGCAGGAGATACGCAGTATTTT. Amino acid sequence: CASSFRLAGAGDTQYF.

V gene TRBV5-4 combines with J gene TRBJ2-7; D is unresolved. Per the germline V gene, CDR1 is SGHNT and CDR2 is YYREEE (reference sequence). The CDR3 runs 14 residues. The V end lost 0 bases, the J end lost 5 bases, and 12 bases lay between the germline ends. The CDR3 nucleotides read TGTGCCAGCAGCTTGGACGACGGCATAAACGAGCAGTACTTC. As protein: CASSLDDGINEQYF.

The genes are TRBV7-8 and TRBJ1-1; 9 bases align to TRBD1. CDR1 and CDR2 (germline): SGHVS, FQNEAQ. The CDR3 consists of 18 residues. After removal of 3 bases from V and 4 bases from J, the junction contained 15 bases not matched to a gene. The CDR3 coding sequence is TGTGCCAGCAGCTTCTTTTTGAGAACAGGGGGCGGTATCACTGAAGCTTTCTTT. Its protein product is CASSFFLRTGGGITEAFF. The variable domain in full, completed from reference TRBV7-8 and TRBJ1-1, reads GAGVSQSPRYKVAKRGQDVALRCDPISGHVSLFWYQQALGQGPEFLTYFQNEAQLDKSGLPSDRFFAERPEGSVSTLKIQRTQQEDSAVYLCASSFFLRTGGGITEAFFGQGTRLTVV.

J is TRBJ2-1 and V is TRBV29-1, with D possibly matching TRBD2 (6 bases). Germline V gene lookup returns CDR1 SQVTM and CDR2 ANQGSEA. CDR3 length: 12 residues. Deletions cut 4 bases from V and 7 bases from J, with 11 bases between. The CDR3 DNA sequence: TGCAGCGTTGCCCAGGCGGGGAATGAGCAGTTCTTC. It translates to CSVAQAGNEQFF.

The chain carries TRBV6-5 and TRBJ2-2, with 8 bases fitting TRBD1. J lost 4 bases, V lost 6 bases, and 7 bases had no gene match. The CDR3 totals 15 residues. Germline lookup yields CDR1 MNHEY and CDR2 SVGAGI. The CDR3 spells CASRGQGGGTGELFF. CDR3 DNA sequence: TGTGCCAGCAGAGGACAGGGAGGTGGCACCGGGGAGCTGTTTTTT.

This clone was observed a single time. V is TRBV6-6 and J is TRBJ2-2; D might be TRBD1 or TRBD2, each matching 5 bases. The CDR3 covers 15 residues. The germline V gene has CDR1 MNHNY and CDR2 SVGAGI (reference sequence). V was trimmed by 0 bases and J by 4 bases, leaving 9 bases between them. Here the CDR3 DNA reads TGTGCCAGCAGTTACTCGGGGGTTTTCACCGGGGAGCTGTTTTTT. Translation: CASSYSGVFTGELFF.

The genes are TRBV5-4 and TRBJ2-3; 14 nucleotides match TRBD2. This CDR3 spans 17 amino acids. Germline CDR1 and CDR2: SGHNT and YYREEE (reference sequence). Unmatched junction bases numbered 12, after V lost 8 bases and J lost 4 bases. The CDR3 loop reads CASGDGGLAGGADTQYF. CDR3 bases: TGTGCCAGTGGGGATGGAGGACTAGCGGGAGGTGCAGATACGCAGTATTTT.